Here is one T cell receptor (beta chain) with its context. There is no known antigen for this receptor. The sample holds no much larger clone one base away, and base qualities are not on file. Library preparation used the immunoSEQ multiplex PCR assay. TCRdb took this table from immuneACCESS and kept in-frame rearrangements with V and J called. Such tables lack part of the clones; where checked against another copy, unresolved V genes explain under half of the gap, and the rest is unexplained. The sample includes roughly 92,000 clones, with roughly 96% observed a single time. The top ten constitute about 0.37% of the sample. These data are taken from a study of technical replicates of blood from several donors (dated by TCRdb to 2017 to 2019). There are 14 amino acids in the CDR3, from cysteine to phenylalanine inclusive. Kept here is only the CDR3 DNA, which spans 42 bases and is read in frame from base 1. The V and J ends are trimmed by 4 bases and 3 bases, leaving 13 bases between them. In the germline V gene, CDR1 corresponds to SGHTA and CDR2 to FQGNSA.

Sequenced material: T cells isolated from PBMCs. This clonotype was sampled from a human donor in good health. The V gene is TRBV7-2 and the J gene is TRBJ2-7; TRBD2 might be the D gene, on 6 matching bases. The nucleotide sequence reads TGTGCCAGCAGCTCCGGGACTCAACGCTACGAGCAGTACTTC. Its protein reads: CASSSGTQRYEQYF.